The T cell receptor beta chain under discussion was sequenced for a study of blood T cells in healthy people across ages. V was clipped by 5 bases and J by 5 bases; unmatched bases: 8. Per the germline V gene, CDR1 is SGHTA and CDR2 is FQGTGA. The CDR3 totals 14 residues. The use of a sample-barcoded 5' primer and a J-beta primer mix characterized a second PCR of roughly 7 to 11 cycles. TCRdb recomputed calls from the 5' RACE reads with MiXCR, one row per CDR3 protein. The sample records roughly 1,000,000 distinct CDR3 sequences, almost 25% being singletons. The sample was also linked to a second study, of T cells of mothers and their children.

The rearrangement joins TRBV7-3 to TRBJ2-5, with TRBD2 matching over 7 bases. Material for sequencing was blood. The clonotype originates from a girl aged 2-10 years in good health. CDR3 in DNA: TGTGCCAGCAGCCCACAACACGGGGGGGAGACCCAGTACTTC. Protein product: CASSPQHGGETQYF. The full variable domain, in which reference TRBV7-3 and TRBJ2-5 provide the parts outside the CDR3, is GAGVSQTPSNKVTEKGKYVELRCDPISGHTALYWYRQSLGQGPEFLIYFQGTGAADDSGLPNDRFFAVRPEGSVSTLKIQRTERGDSAVYLCASSPQHGGETQYFGPGTRLLVL.